The sequence of this TCR beta chain was determined in a study of blood T cell repertoires in COVID-19. Sequencing was performed with immunoSEQ multiplex PCR; in TCRdb, only in-frame clones are kept and a portion is missing. Of a few hundred thousand clones listed, just under 90% are singletons. The age range of participants was 18 to 89 years, with residence in about two dozen US areas. Participants' own reports of clinical history determined their cohort assignment. The CDR3 is 14 residues long. Germline-derived CDR1 and CDR2 are SQVTM and ANQGSEA. Trimming removed 6 bases from V and 3 bases from J; junction bases left unmatched: 7.

The sample was PBMCs or T cells enriched from blood (not recorded which). This clonotype was obtained from a woman aged 25 to 39 who had recovered from COVID-19. The V call is TRBV29-1, the J call TRBJ1-3; 8 bases agree with TRBD1. Here the CDR3 reads CSVHGQGLGNTIYF. The CDR3 region has the DNA TGCAGCGTCCACGGACAGGGCCTTGGAAACACCATATATTTT.